The 9 T cell receptor beta chains presented below share a single source sample, sequenced in a study of response to subunit inactivated influenza vaccine. TCRdb used MiXCR to reprocess the RT-PCR reads, holding one entry per CDR3 protein. Of 800,000 to 1,000,000 distinct CDR3 sequences in the sample, around 20% were seen once. This specimen consisted of PBMCs from blood, obtained more than 4 days after vaccination. These receptors came from a middle-aged man who received an inactivated influenza vaccine.

The chain employs TRBV5-1 and TRBJ1-1; the D is unclear. V was cut by 0 bases and J by 7 bases, with 16 bases left in between. The CDR3 loop spans 15 amino acids. The germline V gene encodes CDR1 SGHRS and CDR2 YFSETQ. The CDR3 is CASSLVIGVPVEAFF. The DNA for the CDR3 is TGCGCCAGCAGCTTGGTAATCGGGGTTCCGGTTGAAGCTTTCTTT.

This clonotype turned up a few times. This chain joins TRBV10-3 and TRBJ1-4; D is possibly TRBD1 (5 bases). V was cut by 10 bases and J by 0 bases, with 9 bases left in between. The CDR3 contains 13 residues. Per germline, CDR1 ENHRY and CDR2 SYGVKD. The CDR3 coding sequence is TGTGCCACCGCGGGGCCAACTAATGAAAAACTGTTTTTT. Protein: CATAGPTNEKLFF.

This clonotype was seen a few times. This chain connects TRBV7-8 to TRBJ2-1, with 12 positions matching TRBD2. V was clipped by 5 bases and J by 3 bases; unmatched bases: 5. There are 16 residues in the CDR3. CDR1 is SGHVS and CDR2 is FQNEAQ in the germline V gene. The DNA for the CDR3 is TGTGCCAGCAGCAAGACTAGCGGGAGATTCTACAATGAGCAGTTCTTC. Translating it yields CASSKTSGRFYNEQFF.

The chain is built from TRBV7-3 and TRBJ2-4, with 8 bases aligning to TRBD2. The CDR3 has 14 residues. The germline gives CDR1 SGHTA, CDR2 FQGTGA. The V and J ends lost 7 bases and 5 bases, in that order; junction bases with no gene match: 7. The CDR3 region is CASNPTSGQNIQYF. CDR3 nucleotide sequence: TGTGCCAGCAACCCAACTAGCGGTCAAAACATTCAGTACTTC. The variable domain in full, completed from reference TRBV7-3 and TRBJ2-4, reads GAGVSQTPSNKVTEKGKYVELRCDPISGHTALYWYRQSLGQGPEFLIYFQGTGAADDSGLPNDRFFAVRPEGSVSTLKIQRTERGDSAVYLCASNPTSGQNIQYFGAGTRLSVL.

The V gene is TRBV18, the J gene TRBJ2-5, with D perhaps being TRBD1 or TRBD2 (5 bases each). The CDR3 is made up of 13 amino acids. Germline CDR1 KGHSH, CDR2 LQKENI. V lost 6 bases to trimming and J lost 4 bases, with 12 bases between them. Written as DNA, the CDR3 is TGTGCCAGCTCCCGGGGACCGCTAGAGACCCAGTACTTC. It codes for CASSRGPLETQYF.

This clonotype has more than one count but fewer than ten. The rearrangement links TRBV7-9 to TRBJ2-7; either TRBD1 or TRBD2 may supply D (5 bases each). Deletions cut 5 bases from V and 0 bases from J, with 17 bases between. The CDR3 is 16 residues long. Germline CDR1 SEHNR, CDR2 FQNEAQ (reference sequence). CDR3 residues: CASSPRGWGSSYEQYF. DNA for the CDR3: TGTGCCAGCAGCCCCCGTGGTTGGGGGAGCTCCTACGAGCAGTACTTC.

V gene TRBV7-2 combines with J gene TRBJ2-5; D is unclear. Trimming left V 2 bases short and J 1 base short, with 14 bases between. There are 16 residues in the CDR3. Germline CDR1 reads SGHTA; CDR2 reads FQGNSA. The DNA of the CDR3 is TGTGCCAGCAGCTTAAATTCGGCCAACACCCAAGAGACCCAGTACTTC. This encodes CASSLNSANTQETQYF.

This chain uses TRBV29-1 with TRBJ1-2; the D is unclear. Between the trimmed V and J ends, which lost 7 bases and 0 bases, there was a span of 9 bases. Germline CDR1 and CDR2: SQVTM and ANQGSEA. This CDR3 is 12 amino acids long. CDR3 protein: CSGWYTNYGYTF. DNA for the CDR3: TGCAGCGGTTGGTACACTAACTATGGCTACACCTTC.

This clonotype was seen a handful of times. The V and J genes are TRBV20-1 and TRBJ1-2, with D tentatively TRBD1 (5 bases). The germline V and J ends were trimmed by 0 bases and 4 bases, with 9 bases remaining between them. CDR3 size: 13 residues. CDR1 and CDR2 from the germline V gene are DFQATT and SNEGSKA (reference sequence). The CDR3 here is CSARDTGTYGYTF. The CDR3 region has the DNA TGCAGTGCTAGAGACACAGGAACCTATGGCTACACCTTC.